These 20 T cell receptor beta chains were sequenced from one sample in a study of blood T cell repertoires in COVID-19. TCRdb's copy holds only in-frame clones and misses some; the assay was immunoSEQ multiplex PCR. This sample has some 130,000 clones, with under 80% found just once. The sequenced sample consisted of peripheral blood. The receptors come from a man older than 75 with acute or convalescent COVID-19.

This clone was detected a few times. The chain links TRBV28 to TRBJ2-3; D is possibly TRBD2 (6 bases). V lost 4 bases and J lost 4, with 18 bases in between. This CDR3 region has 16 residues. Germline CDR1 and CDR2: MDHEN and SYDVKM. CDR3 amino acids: CASSSLTSSPPDTQYF. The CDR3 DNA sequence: TGTGCCAGCAGTTCGCTGACTAGTTCGCCGCCAGATACGCAGTATTTT.

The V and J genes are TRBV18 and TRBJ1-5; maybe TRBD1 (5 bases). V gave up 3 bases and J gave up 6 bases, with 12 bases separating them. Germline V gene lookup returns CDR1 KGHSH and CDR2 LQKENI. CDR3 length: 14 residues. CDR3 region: CASSPLGEGQPQHF. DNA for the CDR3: TGTGCCAGCTCACCGCTAGGGGAAGGTCAGCCCCAGCATTTT.

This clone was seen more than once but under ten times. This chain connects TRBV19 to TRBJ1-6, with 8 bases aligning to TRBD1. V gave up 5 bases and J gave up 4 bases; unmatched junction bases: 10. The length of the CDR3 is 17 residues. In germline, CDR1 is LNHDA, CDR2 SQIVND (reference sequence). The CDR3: CASSSRTGRDYNSPLHF. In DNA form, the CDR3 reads TGTGCCAGTAGTTCTCGGACAGGGCGTGATTATAATTCACCCCTCCACTTT.

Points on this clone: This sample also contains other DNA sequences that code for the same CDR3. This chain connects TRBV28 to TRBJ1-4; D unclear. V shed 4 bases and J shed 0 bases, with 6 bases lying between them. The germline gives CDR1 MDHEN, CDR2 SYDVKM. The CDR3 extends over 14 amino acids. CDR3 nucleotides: TGTGCCAGCAGTTCCCCAGCAACTAATGAAAAACTGTTTTTT. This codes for CASSSPATNEKLFF. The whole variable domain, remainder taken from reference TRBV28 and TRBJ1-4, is DVKVTQSSRYLVKRTGEKVFLECVQDMDHENMFWYRQDPGLGLRLIYFSYDVKMKEKGDIPEGYSVSREKKERFSLILESASTNQTSMYLCASSSPATNEKLFFGSGTQLSVL.

CDR3 sequence: CASSRAGGETQYF. The CDR3 DNA follows: TGTGCCAGCAGTAGGGCGGGCGGGGAGACCCAGTACTTC. This chain joins TRBV6-6 and TRBJ2-5; D possibly corresponds to TRBD2 (5 bases). The CDR3 is 13 amino acids. The V end lost 5 bases, the J end lost 5 bases, and 12 bases lay between the germline ends. CDR1 MNHNY and CDR2 SVGAGI come from the germline V gene (reference sequence).

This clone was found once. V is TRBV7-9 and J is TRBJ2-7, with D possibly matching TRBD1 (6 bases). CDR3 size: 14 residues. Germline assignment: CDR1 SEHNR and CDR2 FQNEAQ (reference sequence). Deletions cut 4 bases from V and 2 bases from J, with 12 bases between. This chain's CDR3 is CASSSSGEAYEQYF. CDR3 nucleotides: TGTGCCAGCAGCTCTTCAGGGGAAGCCTACGAGCAGTACTTC.

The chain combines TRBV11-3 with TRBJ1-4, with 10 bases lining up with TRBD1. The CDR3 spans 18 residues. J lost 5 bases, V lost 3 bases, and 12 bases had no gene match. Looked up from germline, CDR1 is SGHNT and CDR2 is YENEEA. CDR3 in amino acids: CASSFDRGQSAKNEKLFF. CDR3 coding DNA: TGTGCCAGCAGCTTCGACAGGGGGCAGTCCGCCAAAAATGAAAAACTGTTTTTT.

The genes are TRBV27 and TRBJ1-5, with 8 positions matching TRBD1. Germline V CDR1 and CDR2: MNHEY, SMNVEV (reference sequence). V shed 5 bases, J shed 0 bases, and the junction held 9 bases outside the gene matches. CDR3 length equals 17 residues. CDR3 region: CASSPGQGGYSNQPQHF. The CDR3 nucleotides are TGTGCCAGCAGTCCTGGACAGGGAGGGTATAGCAATCAGCCCCAGCATTTT.

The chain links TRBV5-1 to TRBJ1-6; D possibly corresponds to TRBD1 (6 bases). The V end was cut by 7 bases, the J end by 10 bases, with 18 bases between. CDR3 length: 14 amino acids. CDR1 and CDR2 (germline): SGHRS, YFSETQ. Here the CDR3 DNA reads TGCGCCAGCTCAGAAGGGGGAATGGGGTCACCCCTCCACTTT. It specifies CASSEGGMGSPLHF. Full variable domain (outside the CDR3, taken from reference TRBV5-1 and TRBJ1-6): KAGVTQTPRYLIKTRGQQVTLSCSPISGHRSVSWYQQTPGQGLQFLFEYFSETQRNKGNFPGRFSGRQFSNSRSEMNVSTLELGDSALYLCASSEGGMGSPLHFGNGTRLTVT.

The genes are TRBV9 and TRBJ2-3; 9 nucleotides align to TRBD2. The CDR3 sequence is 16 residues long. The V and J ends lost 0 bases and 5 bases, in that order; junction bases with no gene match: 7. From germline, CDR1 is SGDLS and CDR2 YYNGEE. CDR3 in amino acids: CASSVEGRGGRDTQYF. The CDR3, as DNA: TGTGCCAGCAGCGTAGAGGGGCGGGGGGGCCGAGATACGCAGTATTTT.

For the CDR3, the DNA is TGTGCCAGCAGCTTGGTGGGGGGTTTGGACACTGAAGCTTTCTTT. Translated: CASSLVGGLDTEAFF. The rearrangement uses TRBV5-5 and TRBJ1-1; D might be TRBD1 (5 bases). CDR1 and CDR2 from the germline V gene are SGHKS and YYEKEE (reference sequence). V was pared by 0 bases and J by 3 bases, with 12 bases between. The CDR3 length is 15 residues.

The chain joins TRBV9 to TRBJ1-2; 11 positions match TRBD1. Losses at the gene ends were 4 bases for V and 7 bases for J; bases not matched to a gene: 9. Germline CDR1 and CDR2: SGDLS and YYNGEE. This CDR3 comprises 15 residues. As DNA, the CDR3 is TGTGCCAGCAGCTCACGGACAGGGGGCATCGGTGGCTACACCTTC. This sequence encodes CASSSRTGGIGGYTF. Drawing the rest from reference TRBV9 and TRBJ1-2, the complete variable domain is DSGVTQTPKHLITATGQRVTLRCSPRSGDLSVYWYQQSLDQGLQFLIQYYNGEERAKGNILERFSAQQFPDLHSELNLSSLELGDSALYFCASSSRTGGIGGYTFGSGTRLTVV.

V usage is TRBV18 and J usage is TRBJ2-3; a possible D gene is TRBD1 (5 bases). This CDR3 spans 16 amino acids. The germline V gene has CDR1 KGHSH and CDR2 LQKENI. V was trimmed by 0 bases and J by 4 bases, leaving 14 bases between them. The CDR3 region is CASSPPRGLESDTQYF. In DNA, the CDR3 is TGTGCCAGCTCACCACCTAGGGGTTTGGAATCAGATACGCAGTATTTT.

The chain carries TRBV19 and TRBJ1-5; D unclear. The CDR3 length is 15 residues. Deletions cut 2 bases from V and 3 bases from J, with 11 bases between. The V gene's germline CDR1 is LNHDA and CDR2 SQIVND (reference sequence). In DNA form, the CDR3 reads TGTGCCAGTAGTATACGGGTTAGTACCAATCAGCCCCAGCATTTT. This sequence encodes CASSIRVSTNQPQHF.

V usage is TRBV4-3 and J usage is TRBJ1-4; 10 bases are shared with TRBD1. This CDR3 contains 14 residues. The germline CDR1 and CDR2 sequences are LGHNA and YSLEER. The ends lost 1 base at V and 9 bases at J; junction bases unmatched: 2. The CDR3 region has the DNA TGCGCCAGCAGCCAAGGGACAGGGGGGCAAAAACTGTTTTTT. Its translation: CASSQGTGGQKLFF.

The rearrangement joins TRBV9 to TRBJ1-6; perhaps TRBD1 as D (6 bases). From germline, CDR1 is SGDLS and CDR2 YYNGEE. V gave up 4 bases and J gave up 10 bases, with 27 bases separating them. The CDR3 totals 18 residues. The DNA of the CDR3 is TGTGCCAGCAGCCAATCAATCCCGGACAGTCTATTGGGCTCACCCCTCCACTTT. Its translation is CASSQSIPDSLLGSPLHF.

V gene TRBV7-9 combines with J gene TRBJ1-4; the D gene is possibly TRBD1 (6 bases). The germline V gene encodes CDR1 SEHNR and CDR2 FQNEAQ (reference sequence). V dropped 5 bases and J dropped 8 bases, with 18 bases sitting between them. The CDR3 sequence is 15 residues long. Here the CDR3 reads CASSPQGLPGEKLFF. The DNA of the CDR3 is TGTGCCAGCAGCCCGCAGGGGCTCCCGGGAGAAAAACTGTTTTTT.

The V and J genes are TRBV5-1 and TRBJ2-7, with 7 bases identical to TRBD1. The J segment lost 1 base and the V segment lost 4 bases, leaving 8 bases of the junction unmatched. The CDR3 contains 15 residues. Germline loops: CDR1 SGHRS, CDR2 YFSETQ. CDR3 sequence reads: CASSLGQQPSYEQYF. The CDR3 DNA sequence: TGCGCCAGCAGCCTGGGACAGCAGCCTTCCTACGAGCAGTACTTC.

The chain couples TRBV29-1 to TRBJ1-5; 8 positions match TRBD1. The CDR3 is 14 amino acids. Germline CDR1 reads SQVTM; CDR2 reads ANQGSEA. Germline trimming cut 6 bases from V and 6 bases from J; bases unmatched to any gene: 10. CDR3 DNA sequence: TGCAGCGTACAAACAGGGGGTTTCGGTCAGCCCCAGCATTTT. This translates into CSVQTGGFGQPQHF.

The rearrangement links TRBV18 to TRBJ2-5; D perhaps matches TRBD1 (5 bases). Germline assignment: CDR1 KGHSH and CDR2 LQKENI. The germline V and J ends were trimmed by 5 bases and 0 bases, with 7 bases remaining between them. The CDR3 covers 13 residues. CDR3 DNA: TGTGCCAGCTCATCAGGGTACCAAGAGACCCAGTACTTC. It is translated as CASSSGYQETQYF. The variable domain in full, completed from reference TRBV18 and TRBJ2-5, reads NAGVMQNPRHLVRRRGQEARLRCSPMKGHSHVYWYRQLPEEGLKFMVYLQKENIIDESGMPKERFSAEFPKEGPSILRIQQVVRGDSAAYFCASSSGYQETQYFGPGTRLLVL.